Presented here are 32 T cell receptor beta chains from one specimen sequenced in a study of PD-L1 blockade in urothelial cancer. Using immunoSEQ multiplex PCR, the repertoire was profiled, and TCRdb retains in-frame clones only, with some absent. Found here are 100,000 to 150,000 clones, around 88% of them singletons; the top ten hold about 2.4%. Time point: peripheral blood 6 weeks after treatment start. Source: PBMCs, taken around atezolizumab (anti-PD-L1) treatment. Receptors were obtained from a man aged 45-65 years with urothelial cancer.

CDR3 sequence (DNA): TGTGCCAGCAGTCCCAGGGGGTACGAGCAGTACTTC. Translation gives CASSPRGYEQYF. This chain connects TRBV6-5 to TRBJ2-7, with 7 bases lining up with TRBD1. The junction had 2 bases not matched to a gene; V was cut back by 5 bases and J by 4 bases. In germline, CDR1 is MNHEY, CDR2 SVGAGI. The CDR3 is made up of 12 amino acids.

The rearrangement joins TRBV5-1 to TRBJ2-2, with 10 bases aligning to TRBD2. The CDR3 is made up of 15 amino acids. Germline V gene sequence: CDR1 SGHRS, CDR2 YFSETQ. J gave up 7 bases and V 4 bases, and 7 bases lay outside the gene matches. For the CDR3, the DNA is TGCGCCAGCAGCAAAGCGGGAGGGCCGGGCGGGGAGCTGTTTTTT. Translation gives CASSKAGGPGGELFF.

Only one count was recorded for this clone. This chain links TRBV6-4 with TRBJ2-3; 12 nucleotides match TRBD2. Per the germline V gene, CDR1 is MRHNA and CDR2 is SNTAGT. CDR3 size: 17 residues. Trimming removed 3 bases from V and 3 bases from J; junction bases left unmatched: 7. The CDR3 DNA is TGTGCCAGCAGTGATGAGACTAGCGGGAGTAATACAGATACGCAGTATTTT. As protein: CASSDETSGSNTDTQYF.

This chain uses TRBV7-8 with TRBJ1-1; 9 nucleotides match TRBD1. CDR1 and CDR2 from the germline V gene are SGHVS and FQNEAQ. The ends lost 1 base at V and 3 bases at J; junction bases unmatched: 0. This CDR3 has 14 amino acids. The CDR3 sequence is CASSLGDRDTEAFF. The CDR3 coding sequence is TGTGCCAGCAGCTTAGGGGACAGGGACACTGAAGCTTTCTTT.

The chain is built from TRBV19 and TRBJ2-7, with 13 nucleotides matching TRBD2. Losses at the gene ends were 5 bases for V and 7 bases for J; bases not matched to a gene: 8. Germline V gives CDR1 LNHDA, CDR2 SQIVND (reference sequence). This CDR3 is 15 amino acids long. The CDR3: CASSPGTSGTGEQYF. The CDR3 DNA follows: TGTGCCAGTAGTCCGGGGACTAGCGGGACTGGGGAGCAGTACTTC.

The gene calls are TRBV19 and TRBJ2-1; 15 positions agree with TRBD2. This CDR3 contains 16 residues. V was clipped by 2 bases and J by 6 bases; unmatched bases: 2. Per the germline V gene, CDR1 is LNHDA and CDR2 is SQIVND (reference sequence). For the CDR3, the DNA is TGTGCCAGTAGTATAAGGACTAGCGGGAGGGCCAATGAGCAGTTCTTC. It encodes CASSIRTSGRANEQFF.

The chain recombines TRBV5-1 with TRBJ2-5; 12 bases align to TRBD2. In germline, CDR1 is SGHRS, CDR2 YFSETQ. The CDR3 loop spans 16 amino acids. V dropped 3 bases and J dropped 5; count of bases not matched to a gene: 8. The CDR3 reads CASSWSLAGGVETQYF. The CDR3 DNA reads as TGCGCCAGCAGCTGGTCACTAGCGGGAGGCGTCGAGACCCAGTACTTC.

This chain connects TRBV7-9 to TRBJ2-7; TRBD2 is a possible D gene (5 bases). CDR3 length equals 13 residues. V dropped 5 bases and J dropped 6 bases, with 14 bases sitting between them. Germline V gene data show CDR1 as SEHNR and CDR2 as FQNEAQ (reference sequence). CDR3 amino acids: CASSPPDSLEQYF. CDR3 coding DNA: TGTGCCAGCAGCCCGCCGGACTCCCTCGAGCAGTACTTC. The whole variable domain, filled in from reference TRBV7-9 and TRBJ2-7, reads DTGVSQNPRHKITKRGQNVTFRCDPISEHNRLYWYRQTLGQGPEFLTYFQNEAQLEKSRLLSDRFSAERPKGSFSTLEIQRTEQGDSAMYLCASSPPDSLEQYFGPGTRLTVT.

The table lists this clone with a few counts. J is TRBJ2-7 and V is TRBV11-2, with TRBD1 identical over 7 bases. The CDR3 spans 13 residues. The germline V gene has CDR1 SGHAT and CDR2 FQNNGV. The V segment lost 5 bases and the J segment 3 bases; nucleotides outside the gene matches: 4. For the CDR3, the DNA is TGTGCCAGCAGCGTCGGGACAGTCTACGAGCAGTACTTC. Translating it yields CASSVGTVYEQYF.

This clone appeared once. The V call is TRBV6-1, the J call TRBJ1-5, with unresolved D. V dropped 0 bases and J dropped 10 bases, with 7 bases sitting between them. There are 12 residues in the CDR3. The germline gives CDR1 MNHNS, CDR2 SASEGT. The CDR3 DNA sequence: TGTGCCAGCAGTGAAGCGGGGAGACCCCAGCATTTT. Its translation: CASSEAGRPQHF.

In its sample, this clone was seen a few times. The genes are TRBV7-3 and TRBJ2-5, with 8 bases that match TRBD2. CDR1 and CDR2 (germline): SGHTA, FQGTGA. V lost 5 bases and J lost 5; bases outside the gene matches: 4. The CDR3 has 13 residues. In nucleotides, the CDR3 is TGTGCCAGCAGCCCGAGCGGGAGTGAGACCCAGTACTTC. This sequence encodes CASSPSGSETQYF.

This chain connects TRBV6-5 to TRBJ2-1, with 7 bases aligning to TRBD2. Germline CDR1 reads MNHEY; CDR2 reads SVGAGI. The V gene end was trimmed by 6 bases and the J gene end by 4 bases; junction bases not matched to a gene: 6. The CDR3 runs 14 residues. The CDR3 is CASRSLGGYNEQFF. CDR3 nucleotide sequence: TGTGCCAGCAGATCCTTGGGGGGGTACAATGAGCAGTTCTTC.

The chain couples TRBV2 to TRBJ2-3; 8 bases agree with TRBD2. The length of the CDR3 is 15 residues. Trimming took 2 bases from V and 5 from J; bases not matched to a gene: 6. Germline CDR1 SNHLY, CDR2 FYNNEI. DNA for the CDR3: TGTGCCAGCAGTGAAATGAGCGGGAGAGTAGATACGCAGTATTTT. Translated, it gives CASSEMSGRVDTQYF.

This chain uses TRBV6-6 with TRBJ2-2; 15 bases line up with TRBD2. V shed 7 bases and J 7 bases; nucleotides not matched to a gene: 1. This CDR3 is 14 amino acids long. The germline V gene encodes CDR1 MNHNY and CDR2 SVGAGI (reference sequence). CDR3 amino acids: CASKGLAGGGELFF. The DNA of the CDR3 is TGTGCCAGCAAGGGACTAGCGGGAGGCGGGGAGCTGTTTTTT.

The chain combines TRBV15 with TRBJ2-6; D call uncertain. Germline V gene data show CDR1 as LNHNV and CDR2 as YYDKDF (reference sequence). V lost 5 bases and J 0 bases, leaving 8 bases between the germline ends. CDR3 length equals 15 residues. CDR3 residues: CATSARDSGANVLTF. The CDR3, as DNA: TGTGCCACCAGCGCCCGCGACTCTGGGGCCAACGTCCTGACTTTC.

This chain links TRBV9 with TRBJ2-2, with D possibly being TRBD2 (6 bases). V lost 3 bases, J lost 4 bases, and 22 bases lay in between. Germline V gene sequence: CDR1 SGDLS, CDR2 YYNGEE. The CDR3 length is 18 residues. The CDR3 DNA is TGTGCCAGCAGCGGAGAGATAGCGGCCCGGGCTGGCACCGGGGAGCTGTTTTTT. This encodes CASSGEIAARAGTGELFF.

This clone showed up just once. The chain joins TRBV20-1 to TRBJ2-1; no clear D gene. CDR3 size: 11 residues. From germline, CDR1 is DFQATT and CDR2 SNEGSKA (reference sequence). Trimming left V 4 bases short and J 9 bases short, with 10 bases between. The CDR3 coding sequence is TGCAGTGCTATTCCCCGTGTTGAGCAGTTCTTC. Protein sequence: CSAIPRVEQFF.

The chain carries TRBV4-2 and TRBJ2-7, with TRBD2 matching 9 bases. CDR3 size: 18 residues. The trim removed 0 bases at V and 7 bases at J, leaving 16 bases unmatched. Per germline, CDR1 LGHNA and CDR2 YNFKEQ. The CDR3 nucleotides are TGTGCCAGCAGCCAAGATGACCTGACTAGCGGCTATTTTGAAGAGCAGTACTTC. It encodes CASSQDDLTSGYFEEQYF.

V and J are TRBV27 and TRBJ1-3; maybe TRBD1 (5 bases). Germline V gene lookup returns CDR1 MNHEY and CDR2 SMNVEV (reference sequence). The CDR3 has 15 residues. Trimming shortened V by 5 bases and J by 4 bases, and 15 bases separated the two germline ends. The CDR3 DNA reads TGTGCCAGCAGTCAAGGCGGGACTCAAGGAAACACCATATATTTT. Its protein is CASSQGGTQGNTIYF.

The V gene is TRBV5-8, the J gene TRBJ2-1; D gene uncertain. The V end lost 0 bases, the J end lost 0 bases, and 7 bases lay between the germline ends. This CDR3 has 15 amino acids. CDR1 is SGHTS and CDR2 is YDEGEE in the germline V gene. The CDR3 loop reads CASSLGSFSYNEQFF. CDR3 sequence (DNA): TGTGCCAGCAGCTTGGGTTCCTTCTCCTACAATGAGCAGTTCTTC. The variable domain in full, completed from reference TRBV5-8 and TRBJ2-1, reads EAGVTQSPTHLIKTRGQQATLRCSPISGHTSVYWYQQALGLGLQFLLWYDEGEERNRGNFPPRFSGRQFPNYSSELNVNALELEDSALYLCASSLGSFSYNEQFFGPGTRLTVL.

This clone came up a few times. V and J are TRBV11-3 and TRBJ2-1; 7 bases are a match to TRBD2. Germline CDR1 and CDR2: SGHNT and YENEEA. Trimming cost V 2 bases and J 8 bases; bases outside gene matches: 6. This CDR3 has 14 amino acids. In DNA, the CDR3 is TGTGCCAGCAGCTTAAACGGCCGGGGGGATGAGCAGTTCTTC. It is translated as CASSLNGRGDEQFF.

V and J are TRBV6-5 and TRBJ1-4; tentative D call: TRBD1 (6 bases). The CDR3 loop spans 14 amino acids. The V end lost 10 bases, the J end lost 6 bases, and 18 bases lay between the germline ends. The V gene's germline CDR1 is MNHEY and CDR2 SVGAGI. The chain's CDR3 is CATHRGGPYEKLFF. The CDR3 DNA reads TGTGCCACCCATAGGGGGGGCCCCTATGAAAAACTGTTTTTT.

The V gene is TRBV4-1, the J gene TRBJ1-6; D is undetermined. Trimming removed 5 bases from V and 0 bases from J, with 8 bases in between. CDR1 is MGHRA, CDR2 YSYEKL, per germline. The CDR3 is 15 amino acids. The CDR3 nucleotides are TGCGCCAGCAGCACAGAGAGCTCCTATAATTCACCCCTCCACTTT. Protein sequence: CASSTESSYNSPLHF.

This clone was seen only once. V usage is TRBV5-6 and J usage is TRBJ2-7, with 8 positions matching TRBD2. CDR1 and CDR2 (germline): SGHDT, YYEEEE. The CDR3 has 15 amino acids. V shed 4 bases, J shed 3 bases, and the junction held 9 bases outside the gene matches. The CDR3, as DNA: TGTGCCAGCAGCCCCCCGGCGGGAGGCTTCTACGAGCAGTACTTC. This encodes CASSPPAGGFYEQYF.

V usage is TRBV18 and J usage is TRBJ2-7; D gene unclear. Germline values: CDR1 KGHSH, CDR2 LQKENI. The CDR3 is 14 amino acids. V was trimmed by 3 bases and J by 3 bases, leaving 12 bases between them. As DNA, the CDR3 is TGTGCCAGCTCACCTGGCCTAGACGGCTACGAGCAGTACTTC. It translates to CASSPGLDGYEQYF.

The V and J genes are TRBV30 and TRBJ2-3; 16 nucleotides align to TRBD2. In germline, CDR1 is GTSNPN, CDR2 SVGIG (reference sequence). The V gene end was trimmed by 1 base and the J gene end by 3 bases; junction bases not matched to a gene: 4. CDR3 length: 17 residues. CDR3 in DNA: TGTGCCTGGAGTGCGGGACTAGCGGGAGGGCCTACAGATACGCAGTATTTT. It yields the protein CAWSAGLAGGPTDTQYF.

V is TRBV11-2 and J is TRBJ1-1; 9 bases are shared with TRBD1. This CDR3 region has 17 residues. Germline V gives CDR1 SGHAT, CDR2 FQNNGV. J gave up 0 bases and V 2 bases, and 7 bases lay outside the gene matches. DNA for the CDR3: TGTGCCAGCAGCTTACAACAGGGGGCAGGAATGAACACTGAAGCTTTCTTT. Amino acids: CASSLQQGAGMNTEAFF.

The CDR3 coding sequence is TGTGCCTGGAGCCAGGGCCACACAGATACGCAGTATTTT. Translating gives CAWSQGHTDTQYF. This chain uses TRBV30 with TRBJ2-3; the D gene is possibly TRBD1 (5 bases). V was clipped by 3 bases and J by 2 bases, with 9 bases between them. This CDR3 has 13 residues. CDR1 GTSNPN and CDR2 SVGIG come from the germline V gene (reference sequence).

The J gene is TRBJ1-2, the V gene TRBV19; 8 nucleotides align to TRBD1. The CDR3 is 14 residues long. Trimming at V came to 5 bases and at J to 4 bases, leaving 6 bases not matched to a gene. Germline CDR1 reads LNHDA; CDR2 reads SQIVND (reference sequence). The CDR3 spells CASSDPTGAYGYTF. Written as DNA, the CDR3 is TGTGCCAGTAGTGACCCGACAGGGGCCTATGGCTACACCTTC.

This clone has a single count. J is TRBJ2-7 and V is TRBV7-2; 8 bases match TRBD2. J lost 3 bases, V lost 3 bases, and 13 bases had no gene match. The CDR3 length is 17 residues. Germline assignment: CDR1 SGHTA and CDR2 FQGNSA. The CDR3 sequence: CASSLGTREGANYEQYF. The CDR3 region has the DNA TGTGCCAGCAGCTTGGGAACACGGGAGGGTGCCAACTACGAGCAGTACTTC.

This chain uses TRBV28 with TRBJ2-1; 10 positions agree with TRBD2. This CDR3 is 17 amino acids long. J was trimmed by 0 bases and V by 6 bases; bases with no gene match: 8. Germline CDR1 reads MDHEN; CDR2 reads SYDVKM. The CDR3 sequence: CASSPTSGKSSYNEQFF. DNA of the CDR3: TGTGCCAGCAGCCCCACTAGCGGGAAGAGCTCCTACAATGAGCAGTTCTTC.

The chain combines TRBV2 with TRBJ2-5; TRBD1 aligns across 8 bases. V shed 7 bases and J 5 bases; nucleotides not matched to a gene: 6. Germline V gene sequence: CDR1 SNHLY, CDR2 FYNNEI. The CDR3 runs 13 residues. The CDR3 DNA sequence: TGTGCCAGCACCGGGACAGGTTGGGAGACCCAGTACTTC. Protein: CASTGTGWETQYF.